This T cell receptor (beta chain) was sequenced in a study of blood T cell repertoires in COVID-19. Turning to the study itself: There were acute and convalescent COVID-19 samples, and they came from the United States, Italy and Spain. T cells, B-cell-depleted T cells, or PBMCs provided the cDNA or gDNA that served as material.

CDR1 and CDR2 (germline): MNHEY, SVGAGI. This CDR3 contains 15 residues. Trimming took off 5 bases at V and 4 bases at J, with 15 bases between the two ends. Original methodology: The assay estimated nucleated cells by amplifying reference gene primers. This table comes from immunoSEQ multiplex PCR, and its TCRdb copy is limited to in-frame clones, with some not included. V and J calls and clone size are as listed in that table; D and trimming were resolved from the DNA. Of about 30,000 clones detected, less than 90% appear once; the ten largest clones hold approximately 24%. This clone has only one observation.

Sequenced input: peripheral blood. V and J are TRBV6-5 and TRBJ1-5; TRBD1 might be the D (5 bases). The clonotype originates from a human donor with active COVID-19. The donor label of this sample is uncertain. The chain's CDR3 is CASSPRPRTNQPQHF. CDR3 sequence (DNA): TGTGCCAGCAGTCCCCGCCCCCGGACAAATCAGCCCCAGCATTTT.